This T cell receptor beta chain was profiled in a study of cytomegalovirus exposure and HLA in healthy donors. Use of 60 Vbeta and 13 Jbeta primers characterized the PCR. Only in-frame clones appear in the TCRdb table, and some are missing; sequencing was by immunoSEQ multiplex PCR. The sample includes about 160,000 clones, about four fifths of them seen just once. The sequence was collected from a man aged 45-65 years in good health and CMV-seropositive. What was sequenced was PBMCs.

CDR3 in DNA: TGTGCCAGTAGTATCTCGTTACGGGACAGCTACACCTTC. This sequence encodes CASSISLRDSYTF. This chain uses TRBV19 with TRBJ1-2; tentatively, D is TRBD1 (6 bases). The CDR3 runs to 13 residues. Trimming cost V 3 bases and J 9 bases, with 14 bases left between them. The V gene's germline CDR1 is LNHDA and CDR2 SQIVND (reference sequence). Combining the CDR3 with reference TRBV19 and TRBJ1-2 gives the whole variable domain DGGITQSPKYLFRKEGQNVTLSCEQNLNHDAMYWYRQDPGQGLRLIYYSQIVNDFQKGDIAEGYSVSREKKESFPLTVTSAQKNPTAFYLCASSISLRDSYTFGSGTRLTVV.